This T cell receptor beta chain was sequenced in a study of T cell responses to AZD1222 COVID-19 vaccine. Some clones are missing from TCRdb's copy, which holds only in-frame ones; the method was immunoSEQ multiplex PCR. The sample contains some 180,000 clones, 85% to 95% of which appear only once. Germline CDR1 LNHDA, CDR2 SQIVND (reference sequence). J gave up 5 bases and V 6 bases, and 15 bases lay outside the gene matches. This CDR3 contains 17 residues. This clone was found a few times. The sample in question was peripheral blood, obtained 28 days after the second AZD1222 dose. This receptor was identified in an adult who received the AZD1222 COVID-19 vaccine. This chain connects TRBV19 to TRBJ2-2, with TRBD1 identical over 7 bases. The CDR3 DNA reads TGTGCCAGTAGGCCGGACCGGGACAGAGGACCAACCGGGGAGCTGTTTTTT. Translated, it gives CASRPDRDRGPTGELFF.